This TCR beta chain originates from a study of T cells after yellow fever vaccination. In the study overall: SMART-Seq v4 Ultra Low Input served to prepare low-cell-number fractions.

Comments on this clonotype: Antigen unknown.

The 5'RACE template-switching step produced TCR cDNA and added a universal primer site and UMIs. TCRdb recomputed calls from the 5' RACE reads with MiXCR, one row per CDR3 protein. The sample lists some 350,000 distinct CDR3 sequences; about 9.9% were seen once. The CDR3 runs 15 residues. V lost 2 bases and J lost 0, with 10 bases in between. In germline, CDR1 is SGHVS, CDR2 FQNEAQ. Findings and caveats of the study: Of the clonotypes, a small share occurred in both CD4 and CD8 compartments. Most clones from primary vaccination were detected again post-booster (around 95% CD4, about 85% CD8).

The starting material was PBMCs, obtained on the day of the first yellow fever vaccination. The source of this sequence is a young man who received the YFV17D yellow fever vaccine. J is TRBJ2-5 and V is TRBV7-8, with D tentatively TRBD2 (6 bases). In DNA form, the CDR3 reads TGTGCCAGCAGCTTATTGGGACTGAACCAAGAGACCCAGTACTTC. The encoded protein is CASSLLGLNQETQYF.